These 16 T cell receptor beta chains were all obtained from the same sample, sequenced in a study of shared clonotypes between healthy human individuals. The table came from immunoSEQ multiplex PCR; TCRdb's copy has only in-frame clones and leaves some out. The repertoire includes about 680,000 clones, 92% of them detected once, and 20% to 25% sits in the top ten. Naivety among CD8 cells was defined by CD45RO negativity and positive CCR7 selection, thereby excluding terminally differentiated effector memory CD45RA+ cells. Specimen: naive CD8+ T cells sorted from blood. These receptors all come from a man aged 25-45 years in good health.

Comments on this clone: The junction shows a germline mismatch at one end, possibly a read error. Other DNA sequences within the sample encode an identical CDR3. The V and J genes are TRBV5-1 and TRBJ1-3, with D hard to call. Germline CDR1 is SGHRS and CDR2 is YFSETQ. This CDR3 comprises 15 residues. The CDR3 DNA reads TGCGCTAGCAGCCTAGGAGTTAGCTCTGGAAACACCATATATTTT. Its translation is CASSLGVSSGNTIYF.

V is TRBV27 and J is TRBJ2-7, with D tentatively TRBD1 (7 bases). V was pared by 0 bases and J by 4 bases, with 16 bases between. This CDR3 has 16 amino acids. Germline V gene data show CDR1 as MNHEY and CDR2 as SMNVEV (reference sequence). The CDR3 nucleotides are TGTGCCAGCAGTTTATCCCCCAGGGGGGCGTTATACGAGCAGTACTTC. Translating gives CASSLSPRGALYEQYF.

The gene calls are TRBV4-1 and TRBJ2-1; tentative D call: TRBD2 (5 bases). Germline loops: CDR1 MGHRA, CDR2 YSYEKL. The CDR3 has 14 residues. Trimming pared 0 bases from V and 12 bases from J, leaving 15 bases between. CDR3: CASSQERQGLRQFF. The CDR3 bases are TGCGCCAGCAGCCAAGAACGACAAGGACTCAGGCAGTTCTTC.

The chain employs TRBV29-1 and TRBJ2-7; D tentatively fits TRBD1 or TRBD2 (5 bases each). The V end lost 4 bases, the J end lost 1 base, and 11 bases lay between the germline ends. The CDR3 has 13 amino acids. Germline V gene sequence: CDR1 SQVTM, CDR2 ANQGSEA. This CDR3 reads CSVGGTLSYEQYF. For the CDR3, the DNA is TGCAGCGTTGGGGGGACCCTATCCTACGAGCAGTACTTC.

The chain recombines TRBV5-1 with TRBJ2-5; 7 bases are shared with TRBD2. From germline, CDR1 is SGHRS and CDR2 YFSETQ. This CDR3 spans 17 amino acids. V lost 0 bases to trimming and J lost 0 bases; unmatched junction nucleotides: 8. The CDR3 protein is CASSLGLAVTNQETQYF. The CDR3 coding sequence is TGCGCCAGCAGCTTGGGGCTAGCGGTTACAAACCAAGAGACCCAGTACTTC.

In DNA form, the CDR3 reads TGTGCCAGCAGCGCGCTCACAGGGGACTATGGCTACACCTTC. Translated: CASSALTGDYGYTF. The rearrangement joins TRBV9 to TRBJ1-2; 7 bases agree with TRBD1. The germline gives CDR1 SGDLS, CDR2 YYNGEE. CDR3 length: 14 residues. V trimming: 3 bases; J trimming: 3 bases; junction bases outside the gene matches: 5.

This clone was found a few times. The chain is built from TRBV4-1 and TRBJ2-7, with D unresolved. There are 12 residues in the CDR3. CDR1 is MGHRA, CDR2 YSYEKL, per germline. The V and J ends lost 1 base and 5 bases respectively, with 6 bases between them. CDR3 loop: CASSQGLDEQYF. The CDR3 DNA reads TGCGCCAGCAGCCAAGGACTCGACGAGCAGTACTTC.

The chain uses TRBV30 and TRBJ2-7, with D perhaps given as TRBD1 or TRBD2 (5 bases each). V lost 0 bases and J lost 3, with 21 bases in between. The CDR3 has 17 residues. Germline V lookup: CDR1 GTSNPN, CDR2 SVGIG (reference sequence). The CDR3 sequence: CAWSVQAGGRALYEQYF. In nucleotides, the CDR3 is TGTGCCTGGAGTGTCCAGGCAGGAGGCAGGGCCCTCTACGAGCAGTACTTC. Supplemented by reference TRBV30 and TRBJ2-7, the full variable domain reads SQTIHQWPATLVQPVGSPLSLECTVEGTSNPNLYWYRQAAGRGLQLLFYSVGIGQISSEVPQNLSASRPQDRQFILSSKKLLLSDSGFYLCAWSVQAGGRALYEQYFGPGTRLTVT.

The V gene is TRBV9, the J gene TRBJ1-2, with D possibly matching TRBD1 (5 bases). The CDR3 covers 16 residues. Trimming removed 4 bases at V and 0 bases at J, with 16 bases between. Germline V gene lookup returns CDR1 SGDLS and CDR2 YYNGEE. The CDR3, as DNA: TGTGCCAGCAGCCTTCTCGGGGGACCAACTAACTATGGCTACACCTTC. It translates to CASSLLGGPTNYGYTF.

The chain carries TRBV6-4 and TRBJ2-7, with 11 nucleotides matching TRBD1. Trimming cost V 6 bases and J 6 bases; bases outside gene matches: 13. The CDR3 is 16 residues long. The germline gives CDR1 MRHNA, CDR2 SNTAGT. The CDR3 here is CASSPYVGQGAGEQYF. The CDR3 region has the DNA TGTGCCAGCAGCCCGTACGTAGGACAGGGGGCTGGCGAGCAGTACTTC.

The V call is TRBV6-1, the J call TRBJ1-5; 9 bases align to TRBD1. Germline CDR1 reads MNHNS; CDR2 reads SASEGT. With 4 bases clipped from V and 7 bases from J, the junction kept 14 bases outside the gene matches. This CDR3 has 17 amino acids. CDR3 sequence (DNA): TGTGCCAGCAGTGGGGTCCGGGACAGGGTCGGGGAGCAGCCCCAGCATTTT. Protein sequence: CASSGVRDRVGEQPQHF.

The genes are TRBV2 and TRBJ2-7; D is perhaps TRBD1 or TRBD2 (5 bases each). The CDR3 covers 13 residues. Between the trimmed V and J ends, which lost 8 bases and 6 bases, there was a span of 17 bases. Per the germline V gene, CDR1 is SNHLY and CDR2 is FYNNEI. Here the CDR3 reads CASLIGAPLEQYF. The CDR3 coding sequence is TGTGCCAGCCTCATCGGGGCCCCCCTCGAGCAGTACTTC. The full variable domain, with the rest looked up from reference TRBV2 and TRBJ2-7, is EPEVTQTPSHQVTQMGQEVILRCVPISNHLYFYWYRQILGQKVEFLVSFYNNEISEKSEIFDDQFSVERPDGSNFTLKIRSTKLEDSAMYFCASLIGAPLEQYFGPGTRLTVT.

The rearrangement joins TRBV2 to TRBJ2-4, with D uncertain. Trimming removed 11 bases at V and 7 bases at J, with 12 bases between. The CDR3 loop spans 11 amino acids. CDR1 SNHLY and CDR2 FYNNEI come from the germline V gene. The CDR3 DNA reads TGTGCCTTCAAAGCCGGGAACATTCAGTACTTC. This encodes CAFKAGNIQYF.

CDR3 sequence (DNA): TGTGCCAGCAGCAATACAGGGGGAGTATTCCAAGAGACCCAGTACTTC. Its protein product is CASSNTGGVFQETQYF. This chain links TRBV7-6 with TRBJ2-5; 8 positions match TRBD1. Germline V gives CDR1 SGHVS, CDR2 FNYEAQ. CDR3 length: 16 amino acids. The J segment lost 1 base and the V segment lost 5 bases, leaving 9 bases of the junction unmatched.

With regard to this clone: A much larger clone differs by one base, so this may be a read error. This sample also contains other DNA sequences that code for the same CDR3. CDR3: CASSLWGDTQYF. DNA for the CDR3: TGTGCCAGCAGTTTATGGGGAGATACGCAGTATTTT. The chain uses TRBV28 and TRBJ2-3; no reliable D call. Between the trimmed V and J ends, which lost 0 bases and 5 bases, there was a span of 3 bases. CDR1 MDHEN and CDR2 SYDVKM come from the germline V gene. CDR3 size: 12 residues.

In its sample, this clone was seen a few times. Written as DNA, the CDR3 is TGCGCCAGCAGCCAAGTATCGGATGAGCAGTTCTTC. Translated: CASSQVSDEQFF. The chain recombines TRBV4-1 with TRBJ2-1; no clear D. V was trimmed by 1 base and J by 8 bases, leaving 6 bases between them. The germline V gene encodes CDR1 MGHRA and CDR2 YSYEKL. The CDR3 spans 12 residues.